These 26 T cell receptor beta chains share one sample of origin, sequenced in a study of PD-L1 blockade in urothelial cancer. Time point reported: peripheral blood 6 weeks after treatment start. The data were produced by immunoSEQ multiplex PCR, yet TCRdb's version contains in-frame clones alone and is incomplete. The data hold roughly 42,000 clones, with 91% observed a single time. Sample: PBMCs, taken around atezolizumab (anti-PD-L1) treatment. These receptors were collected from a man in his sixties or seventies with urothelial cancer.

The chain links TRBV7-9 to TRBJ1-1; no firm D call. Trimming pared 1 base from V and 9 bases from J, leaving 9 bases between. From germline, CDR1 is SEHNR and CDR2 FQNEAQ (reference sequence). This CDR3 has 12 amino acids. The CDR3 nucleotides read TGTGCCAGCAGCTTAGACAGCCCGCAAGCTTTCTTT. Protein sequence: CASSLDSPQAFF.

This clone was seen just once. J is TRBJ2-7 and V is TRBV28, with TRBD2 matching over 9 bases. This CDR3 spans 13 amino acids. The junction had 5 bases not matched to a gene; V was cut back by 10 bases and J by 1 base. Germline CDR1 and CDR2: MDHEN and SYDVKM. The CDR3 coding sequence is TGTGCCACCGAGACTAGCGGATCCTACGAGCAGTACTTC. Translated, it gives CATETSGSYEQYF.

The rearrangement uses TRBV19 and TRBJ1-1; D might be TRBD1 (6 bases). The V and J ends lost 2 bases and 4 bases respectively, with 17 bases between them. Germline CDR1 is LNHDA and CDR2 is SQIVND (reference sequence). This CDR3 is built from 16 residues. The CDR3 loop is CASSILGSHRATEAFF. The CDR3, as DNA: TGTGCCAGTAGTATATTGGGAAGTCACAGGGCCACTGAAGCTTTCTTT.

The chain employs TRBV12-5 and TRBJ2-7, with a possible D match to TRBD2 (6 bases). V was shortened by 6 bases and J by 6 bases, with 24 bases between the two germline ends. Germline CDR1 LGHNT, CDR2 FRNRAP. This CDR3 spans 16 amino acids. CDR3 sequence (DNA): TGTGCTAGTGGCAACCCCACCTGGGTGGGAGGCGGCGAGCAGTACTTC. It translates to CASGNPTWVGGGEQYF.

Turning to this clone: One end of the junction does not line up with germline, which may come from a read error. The rearrangement uses TRBV20-1 and TRBJ2-3; D perhaps matches TRBD1 (5 bases). CDR1 is DFQATT, CDR2 SNEGSKA, per germline (reference sequence). The CDR3 covers 10 residues. CDR3 sequence: CSARGLLERF. For the CDR3, the DNA is TGCAGTGCTAGGGGGCTTCTAGAACGTTTT.

The chain recombines TRBV28 with TRBJ1-5; possible D gene TRBD1, 5 bases. Trimming took 4 bases from V and 1 from J, leaving 17 bases between them. This CDR3 comprises 17 residues. CDR1 MDHEN and CDR2 SYDVKM come from the germline V gene. CDR3 in amino acids: CASSSRARTPSNQPQHF. CDR3 in DNA: TGTGCCAGCAGTTCCAGGGCCCGGACACCCAGCAATCAGCCCCAGCATTTT.

The chain couples TRBV23-1 to TRBJ1-4, with 10 bases lining up with TRBD1. TRBV23-1 is classed as an ORF, of uncertain function. This CDR3 contains 14 residues. The V gene end was trimmed by 7 bases and the J gene end by 7 bases; junction bases not matched to a gene: 6. The CDR3 protein is CASTKDRGVEKLFF. The CDR3 DNA sequence: TGCGCCAGCACTAAGGACAGGGGGGTTGAAAAACTGTTTTTT.

This clone was observed a few times. J is TRBJ1-5 and V is TRBV7-7; D gene unclear. The CDR3 consists of 13 residues. The germline CDR1 and CDR2 sequences are SSHAT and FNYEAQ (reference sequence). V dropped 1 base and J dropped 4 bases, with 5 bases sitting between them. The CDR3 protein is CASSLDMNQPQHF. The CDR3 bases are TGTGCCAGCAGCTTAGACATGAATCAGCCCCAGCATTTT.

The CDR3 sequence: CASSQLPGQGNEKLFF. The CDR3 coding sequence is TGTGCCAGCAGCCAACTACCGGGACAGGGGAACGAAAAACTGTTTTTT. The chain couples TRBV4-2 to TRBJ1-4; 10 nucleotides agree with TRBD1. Trimming removed 2 bases from V and 8 bases from J; junction bases left unmatched: 8. The germline gives CDR1 LGHNA, CDR2 YNFKEQ. CDR3 length: 16 residues.

The chain has TRBV28 and TRBJ1-1; 7 bases agree with TRBD1. The germline V gene has CDR1 MDHEN and CDR2 SYDVKM. J gave up 5 bases and V 5 bases, and 8 bases lay outside the gene matches. The CDR3 spans 14 residues. CDR3 DNA sequence: TGTGCCAGCAGTCCCGGACAGGTAGCGACTGAAGCTTTCTTT. Translated, it gives CASSPGQVATEAFF.

The chain links TRBV15 to TRBJ2-7; D possibly corresponds to TRBD2 (5 bases). The CDR3 loop spans 14 amino acids. Per germline, CDR1 LNHNV and CDR2 YYDKDF (reference sequence). Trimming shortened V by 8 bases and J by 4 bases, and 18 bases separated the two germline ends. The CDR3: CATAAPGKGYEQYF. Written as DNA, the CDR3 is TGTGCCACCGCCGCCCCGGGAAAGGGATACGAGCAGTACTTC.

This clone has a single count. The rearrangement joins TRBV29-1 to TRBJ2-3; D unclear. Per germline, CDR1 SQVTM and CDR2 ANQGSEA. The CDR3 is 12 residues long. V was pared by 4 bases and J by 2 bases, with 7 bases between. The CDR3 sequence: CSVVTSTDTQYF. CDR3 bases: TGCAGCGTTGTAACATCCACAGATACGCAGTATTTT.

The chain recombines TRBV19 with TRBJ2-7; possibly TRBD2 for D (6 bases). The CDR3 contains 16 residues. V lost 5 bases to trimming and J lost 0 bases, with 17 bases between them. Germline CDR1 reads LNHDA; CDR2 reads SQIVND (reference sequence). CDR3 amino acids: CASSSRGEGLSYEQYF. CDR3 sequence (DNA): TGTGCCAGTAGTTCCCGCGGGGAAGGTCTCTCCTACGAGCAGTACTTC.

The V and J genes are TRBV15 and TRBJ1-5; D uncertain. The CDR3 has 13 amino acids. Germline V gives CDR1 LNHNV, CDR2 YYDKDF (reference sequence). V was cut by 3 bases and J by 4 bases, with 7 bases left in between. The CDR3 region has the DNA TGTGCCACCAGCAGTCTACAGAATCAGCCCCAGCATTTT. Amino acids: CATSSLQNQPQHF.

The V and J genes are TRBV14 and TRBJ2-1, with D perhaps matching TRBD2 (6 bases). The CDR3 has 18 residues. Germline loops: CDR1 SGHDN, CDR2 FVKESK. Trimming cost V 0 bases and J 0 bases, with 15 bases left between them. The CDR3 region has the DNA TGTGCCAGCAGCCAAGATCCGTCGGCGGGACTCTCCTACAATGAGCAGTTCTTC. Its translation: CASSQDPSAGLSYNEQFF.

V is TRBV5-8 and J is TRBJ2-2; a weak D match, TRBD1 (5 bases). The CDR3 spans 15 residues. Germline CDR1 and CDR2: SGHTS and YDEGEE. V lost 2 bases and J 3 bases, leaving 11 bases between the germline ends. The CDR3 reads CASSLLDMYTGELFF. CDR3 DNA: TGTGCCAGCAGCTTATTGGACATGTACACCGGGGAGCTGTTTTTT. Variable domain in full (rest from reference TRBV5-8 and TRBJ2-2): EAGVTQSPTHLIKTRGQQATLRCSPISGHTSVYWYQQALGLGLQFLLWYDEGEERNRGNFPPRFSGRQFPNYSSELNVNALELEDSALYLCASSLLDMYTGELFFGEGSRLTVL.

This rearrangement joins TRBV21-1 to TRBJ2-3; TRBD2, the table's D call, was not compared with the DNA. TRBV21-1 is a pseudogene. This CDR3 spans 21 amino acids. The CDR3 DNA follows: TGTGCCAGCAGCAAAATACCGGAGCGGGAGGTGCAGATGCAAGGCACAGATACGCAGTATTTT. It is translated as CASSKIPEREVQMQGTDTQYF.

The chain carries TRBV6-5 and TRBJ2-7; 9 positions agree with TRBD2. Unmatched junction bases numbered 8, after V lost 5 bases and J lost 3 bases. Germline V gives CDR1 MNHEY, CDR2 SVGAGI. The CDR3 is 15 residues long. The CDR3, as DNA: TGTGCCAGCAGTCCCCCGTTTAGCGGGAGCTACGAGCAGTACTTC. As protein: CASSPPFSGSYEQYF.

The V gene is TRBV12-5, the J gene TRBJ2-1; 12 nucleotides match TRBD2. The CDR3 covers 17 residues. The germline V gene has CDR1 LGHNT and CDR2 FRNRAP. The trim removed 0 bases at V and 9 bases at J, leaving 9 bases unmatched. In DNA form, the CDR3 reads TGTGCTAGTGGTTTGGTAAGGAGACTAGCGGGAGTGGGTGAGCAGTTCTTC. This codes for CASGLVRRLAGVGEQFF.

This chain links TRBV9 with TRBJ2-3, with TRBD1 identical over 8 bases. The CDR3 consists of 16 residues. Trimming cost V 0 bases and J 1 base; bases outside gene matches: 4. Germline-derived CDR1 and CDR2 are SGDLS and YYNGEE. CDR3 amino acids: CASSVVAQGGTDTQYF. The CDR3 region has the DNA TGTGCCAGCAGCGTAGTAGCACAGGGGGGCACAGATACGCAGTATTTT.

The V call is TRBV12-5, the J call TRBJ2-1; 10 bases fit TRBD1. The CDR3 is 15 amino acids. V lost 7 bases to trimming and J lost 3 bases; unmatched junction nucleotides: 6. CDR1 and CDR2 from the germline V gene are LGHNT and FRNRAP. This CDR3 reads CASAPGQGYYNEQFF. CDR3 nucleotides: TGTGCTAGTGCCCCGGGACAGGGGTACTACAATGAGCAGTTCTTC.

The chain employs TRBV28 and TRBJ2-3, with 13 bases lining up with TRBD2. The CDR3 runs to 20 residues. Germline CDR1 is MDHEN and CDR2 is SYDVKM. Unmatched junction bases numbered 16, after V lost 5 bases and J lost 2 bases. CDR3 residues: CASSPRTWTSGSKDTDTQYF. CDR3 bases: TGTGCCAGCAGTCCCCGGACTTGGACTAGCGGGAGTAAGGACACAGATACGCAGTATTTT.

This clone appeared a single time. The chain uses TRBV7-9 and TRBJ2-2, with TRBD2 matching 8 bases. This CDR3 has 16 residues. The ends lost 4 bases at V and 5 bases at J; junction bases unmatched: 9. The germline CDR1 and CDR2 sequences are SEHNR and FQNEAQ (reference sequence). The DNA for the CDR3 is TGTGCCAGCAGCTCCCCCGGGGGGGGGAAGACCGGGGAGCTGTTTTTT. Protein: CASSSPGGGKTGELFF.

By share, this clone ranks as medium-sized. The genes are TRBV5-1 and TRBJ2-7; weak D call: TRBD1 (6 bases). The V end was cut by 3 bases, the J end by 5 bases, with 15 bases between. The CDR3 is 14 amino acids. CDR1 SGHRS and CDR2 YFSETQ come from the germline V gene. This CDR3 reads CASSWTPRGDEQYF. The CDR3 DNA reads as TGCGCCAGCAGCTGGACCCCCAGGGGAGACGAGCAGTACTTC.

The gene calls are TRBV7-3 and TRBJ2-1, with 12 positions matching TRBD2. Germline V gives CDR1 SGHTA, CDR2 FQGTGA. The length of the CDR3 is 15 residues. V lost 5 bases and J lost 8; bases outside the gene matches: 7. The CDR3 region is CASSPSSGRAYEQFF. CDR3 DNA: TGTGCCAGCAGCCCATCTAGCGGGAGGGCCTATGAGCAGTTCTTC.

This chain uses TRBV29-1 with TRBJ1-4; D is undetermined. The germline V and J ends were trimmed by 0 bases and 7 bases, with 9 bases remaining between them. The V gene's germline CDR1 is SQVTM and CDR2 ANQGSEA. The CDR3 contains 13 residues. As DNA, the CDR3 is TGCAGCGTTGAAGACAGGCTACTTGAAAAACTGTTTTTT. It encodes CSVEDRLLEKLFF.